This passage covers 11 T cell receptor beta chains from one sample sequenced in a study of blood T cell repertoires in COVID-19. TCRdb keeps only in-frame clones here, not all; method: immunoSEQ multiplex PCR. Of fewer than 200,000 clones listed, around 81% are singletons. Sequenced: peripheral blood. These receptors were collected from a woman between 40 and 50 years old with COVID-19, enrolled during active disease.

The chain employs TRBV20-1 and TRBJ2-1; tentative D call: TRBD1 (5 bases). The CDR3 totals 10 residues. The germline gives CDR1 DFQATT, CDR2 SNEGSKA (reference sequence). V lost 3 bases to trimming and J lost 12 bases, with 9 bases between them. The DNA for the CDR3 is TGCAGTGCTAGGACGCAGGGGCAGTTCTTC. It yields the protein CSARTQGQFF.

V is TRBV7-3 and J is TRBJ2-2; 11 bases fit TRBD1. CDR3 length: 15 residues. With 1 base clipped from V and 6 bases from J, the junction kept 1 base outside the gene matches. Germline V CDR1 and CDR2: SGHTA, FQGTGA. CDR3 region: CASSLKGQGAGELFF. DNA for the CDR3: TGTGCCAGCAGCTTAAAGGGACAGGGGGCCGGGGAGCTGTTTTTT.

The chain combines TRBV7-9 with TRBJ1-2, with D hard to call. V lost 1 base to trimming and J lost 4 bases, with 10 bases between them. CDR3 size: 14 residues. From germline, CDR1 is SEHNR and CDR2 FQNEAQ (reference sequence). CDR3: CASSLGGHLYGYTF. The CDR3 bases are TGTGCCAGCAGCTTAGGAGGCCACCTCTATGGCTACACCTTC.

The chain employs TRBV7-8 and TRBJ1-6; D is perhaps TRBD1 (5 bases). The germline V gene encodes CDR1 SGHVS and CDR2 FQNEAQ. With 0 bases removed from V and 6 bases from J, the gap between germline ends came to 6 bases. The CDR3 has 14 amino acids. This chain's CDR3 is CASSLAGGNSPLHF. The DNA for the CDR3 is TGTGCCAGCAGCTTAGCGGGGGGTAATTCACCCCTCCACTTT.

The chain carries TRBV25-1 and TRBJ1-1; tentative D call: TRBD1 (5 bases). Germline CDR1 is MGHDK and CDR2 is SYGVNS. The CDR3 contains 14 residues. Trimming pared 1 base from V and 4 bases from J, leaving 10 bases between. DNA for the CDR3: TGTGCCAGCAGTGAATCCAGGGTAGGCACTGAAGCTTTCTTT. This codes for CASSESRVGTEAFF.

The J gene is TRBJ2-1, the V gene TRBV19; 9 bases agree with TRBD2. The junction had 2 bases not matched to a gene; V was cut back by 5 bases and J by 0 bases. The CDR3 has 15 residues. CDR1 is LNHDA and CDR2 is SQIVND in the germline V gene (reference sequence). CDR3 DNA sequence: TGTGCCAGTAGTCTAGCGGGAAGCTCCTACAATGAGCAGTTCTTC. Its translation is CASSLAGSSYNEQFF.

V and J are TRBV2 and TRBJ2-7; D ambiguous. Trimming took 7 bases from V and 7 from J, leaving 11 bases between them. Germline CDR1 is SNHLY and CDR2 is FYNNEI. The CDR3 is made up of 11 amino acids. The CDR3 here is CASIMGWEQYF. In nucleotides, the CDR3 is TGTGCCAGCATTATGGGCTGGGAGCAGTACTTC.

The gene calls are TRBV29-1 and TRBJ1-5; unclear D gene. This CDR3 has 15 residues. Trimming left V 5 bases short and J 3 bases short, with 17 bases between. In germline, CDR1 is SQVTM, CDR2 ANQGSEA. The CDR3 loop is CSVLTAGADNQPQHF. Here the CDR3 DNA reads TGCAGCGTTCTAACGGCGGGCGCGGACAATCAGCCCCAGCATTTT.

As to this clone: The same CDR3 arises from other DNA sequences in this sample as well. In nucleotides, the CDR3 is TGTGCCAGCAGCTTAACGGGACTAGCGGGATACGAGCAGTACTTC. Its translation is CASSLTGLAGYEQYF. The chain uses TRBV7-3 and TRBJ2-7, with TRBD2 matching 13 bases. Germline V gene data show CDR1 as SGHTA and CDR2 as FQGTGA. The trim removed 0 bases at V and 4 bases at J, leaving 0 bases unmatched. This CDR3 comprises 15 residues.

DNA for the CDR3: TGTGCCAGCAGTCCTGAGGGCCCAGCCTACGAGCAGTACTTC. Protein: CASSPEGPAYEQYF. The V call is TRBV28, the J call TRBJ2-7; a weak D match, TRBD2 (5 bases). CDR1 is MDHEN and CDR2 is SYDVKM in the germline V gene. Trimming removed 5 bases at V and 2 bases at J, with 13 bases between. The CDR3 is made up of 14 amino acids.

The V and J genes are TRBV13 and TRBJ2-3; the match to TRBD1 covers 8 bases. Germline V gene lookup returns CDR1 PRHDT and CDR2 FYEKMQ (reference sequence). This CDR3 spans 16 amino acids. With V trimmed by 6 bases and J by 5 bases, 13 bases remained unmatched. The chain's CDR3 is CASRPSDRGRGDTQYF. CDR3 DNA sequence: TGTGCCAGCAGACCATCCGACAGGGGAAGGGGAGATACGCAGTATTTT.